Reported below is one TCR beta chain. Its cognate antigen is unknown. The V end was cut by 7 bases, the J end by 3 bases, with 12 bases between. Germline assignment: CDR1 WNHNN and CDR2 SYGVQD (reference sequence). CDR3 length: 14 amino acids. These data are taken from a study of CD8+CD57+ T cells in acquired aplastic anemia. Previously, flow cytometry had revealed CD8+CD57+ cell expansion in the patients chosen for sequencing. Patients uniformly had severe acquired aplastic anemia. There was no therapy given to any patient before the blood sampling took place. It was genomic DNA that served as the template for profiling TCR beta VDJ and CDR3. Each CDR3 protein is one row after TCRdb ran MiXCR on the reads. Altogether about 190,000 distinct CDR3 sequences are present, roughly half being singletons, with the ten largest covering around 8.8%. Findings and caveats of the study: Sharing between patients and controls was observed for twenty-nine CD8+ CDR3 sequences. Patients were compared with controls for CD8+ Simpson's diversity, and no significant difference emerged.

Sequenced: sorted CD4+, CD8+, or CD8+CD57+ T cells (not recorded which) from PBMCs. The source is a human donor with aplastic anemia. The chain uses TRBV10-1 and TRBJ2-2, with D maybe TRBD1 (6 bases). For the CDR3, the DNA is TGCGCCAGCATCTTTCCAGGGGACACCGGGGAGCTGTTTTTT. Translated: CASIFPGDTGELFF.